The rows below give T cell receptor beta chains drawn from one sample of a study of blood T cell repertoires in COVID-19. TCRdb's table, derived via immunoSEQ multiplex PCR, lists solely in-frame clones and lacks some. Here the sample spans 120,000 to 150,000 clones, more than 65% being singletons. Sequences were obtained from peripheral blood. The source is a man older than 75 with acute or convalescent COVID-19. The CDR3 runs from the conserved cysteine through the conserved F or W. The order of the fields is D gene, V gene, J gene, clone size, CDR3 protein, CDR3 DNA. A D gene is named only where the DNA matches it firmly. The size entry is marked missing in some rows and otherwise reads once, few, many or a size class.

-	TRBV5-6	TRBJ2-7	-	CASSYGQTYEQYF	TGTGCCAGCAGCTATGGACAGACCTACGAGCAGTACTTC
TRBD1	TRBV27	TRBJ2-1	few	CASSFSGTASNEQFF	TGTGCCAGCAGTTTCTCAGGGACAGCCAGCAATGAGCAGTTCTTC
-	TRBV19	TRBJ1-6	-	CASSVPNSPLHF	TGTGCCAGTAGTGTCCCAAATTCACCCCTCCACTTT
TRBD1	TRBV30	TRBJ2-2	-	CAWIDKGQGNGELFF	TGTGCCTGGATCGACAAGGGACAGGGGAACGGGGAGCTGTTTTTT
-	TRBV28	TRBJ2-7	-	CASSLIGGSGYEQYF	TGTGCCAGCAGTTTAATCGGCGGCAGCGGCTACGAGCAGTACTTC
TRBD1	TRBV7-8	TRBJ1-4	-	CASSPARGTREKLFF	TGTGCCAGCAGCCCCGCCAGGGGGACTAGGGAAAAACTGTTTTTT
TRBD1	TRBV9	TRBJ1-4	-	CASSVETGGHEKLFF	TGTGCCAGCAGCGTAGAGACAGGGGGACATGAAAAACTGTTTTTT
-	TRBV7-2	TRBJ1-3	-	CASSSINGNTIYF	TGTGCCAGCAGCTCCATCAATGGAAACACCATATATTTT
TRBD1	TRBV19	TRBJ1-2	-	CASHDRDIGYTF	TGTGCCAGCCACGACAGGGATATTGGCTACACCTTC
TRBD1	TRBV7-3	TRBJ1-4	once	CASSLRGQGDEKLFF	TGTGCCAGCAGCTTAAGGGGACAGGGGGATGAAAAACTGTTTTTT
TRBD1	TRBV5-1	TRBJ2-5	-	CASSSTPGQGARETQYF	TGCGCCAGCAGCTCTACACCGGGACAGGGGGCCCGGGAGACCCAGTACTTC
-	TRBV18	TRBJ1-5	-	CASSPRLLGEGNQPQHF	TGTGCCAGCTCACCACGCCTCCTGGGGGAGGGCAATCAGCCCCAGCATTTT
-	TRBV5-6	TRBJ2-7	-	CASSSTDSYEQYF	TGTGCCAGCAGCTCGACAGATTCCTACGAGCAGTACTTC
-	TRBV2	TRBJ2-5	-	CASSVVEKETQYF	TGTGCCAGCAGTGTAGTGGAGAAAGAGACCCAGTACTTC
TRBD1	TRBV10-3	TRBJ1-1	-	CAIRRGQQNTEAFF	TGTGCCATCAGGAGGGGGCAGCAGAACACTGAAGCTTTCTTT
-	TRBV5-1	TRBJ1-1	few	CASSSRGGPEAFF	TGCGCCAGCAGCTCCCGGGGGGGCCCTGAAGCTTTCTTT
-	TRBV5-1	TRBJ1-4	-	CASSSDRTNEKLFF	TGCGCCAGCAGCTCGGACAGAACTAATGAAAAACTGTTTTTT
-	TRBV4-3	TRBJ1-4	-	CASSQTGRESTNEKLFF	TGCGCCAGCAGCCAAACTGGTCGAGAGTCGACTAATGAAAAACTGTTTTTT
-	TRBV5-1	TRBJ1-3	-	CASSLLPRTASGNTIYF	TGCGCCAGCAGCTTGCTACCCCGGACAGCCTCTGGAAACACCATATATTTT
-	TRBV20-1	TRBJ1-2	-	CSARGEGYTF	TGCAGTGCTAGAGGGGAGGGCTACACCTTC
-	TRBV7-9	TRBJ1-1	-	CASSLQQGEALGEAFF	TGTGCCAGCAGCTTACAACAGGGCGAGGCCTTGGGTGAAGCTTTCTTT
TRBD1	TRBV2	TRBJ2-7	-	CASIRRRRTGGREQNYEQYF	TGTGCCAGCATTCGGCGGCGGAGGACAGGGGGTCGTGAACAGAACTACGAGCAGTACTTC
-	TRBV7-9	TRBJ2-7	few	CASSLSAGTQIYEQYF	TGTGCCAGCAGCTTAAGTGCCGGGACACAGATCTACGAGCAGTACTTC